This T cell receptor (beta chain) was sequenced for a study of spatial heterogeneity in lung cancer. The overall study: Matched bulk RNA-seq yielded a T cell transcriptional module score. Counts of TCR transcripts in tumor regions correlated strongly with that score.

This clonotype is deemed medium-sized. What it binds is unknown. Looked up from germline, CDR1 is KGHDR and CDR2 is SFDVKD. The CDR3 contains 15 residues. Germline trimming cut 6 bases from V and 2 bases from J; bases unmatched to any gene: 7. Time point indicated: sample taken at primary tumor resection. Donation came from around 72 patients with untreated early-stage non-small cell lung cancer. One entry per CDR3 protein, called by TCRdb with MiXCR from the 5' RACE reads. The sample yields some 15,000 distinct CDR3 sequences, approximately 4.8% seen once. Study-level findings and limits: For expanded intratumoral alpha and beta TCRs, counts tracked tumor mutation counts. Nonsynonymous mutations, ubiquitous and regional, were tracked respectively by counts of ubiquitous and regional expanded TCRs.

The specimen was lung tumor tissue, collected at surgery. The chain carries TRBV24-1 and TRBJ2-7; 9 nucleotides line up with TRBD2. The sequence derives from a female donor with early-stage non-small cell lung cancer. The CDR3 DNA reads as TGTGCCACCAGTACCGGACTAGCGAAAGCCTACGAGCAGTACTTC. It translates to CATSTGLAKAYEQYF.